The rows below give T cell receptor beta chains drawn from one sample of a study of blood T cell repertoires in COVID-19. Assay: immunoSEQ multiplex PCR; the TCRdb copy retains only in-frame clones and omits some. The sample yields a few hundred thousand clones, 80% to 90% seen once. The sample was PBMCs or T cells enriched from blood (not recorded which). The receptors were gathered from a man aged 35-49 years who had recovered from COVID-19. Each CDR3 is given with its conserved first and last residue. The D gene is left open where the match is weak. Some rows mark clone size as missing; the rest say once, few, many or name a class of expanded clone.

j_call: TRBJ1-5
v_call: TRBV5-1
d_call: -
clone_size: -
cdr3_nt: TGCGCCAGCAGCTTGTGGTCAGGGGACGGTCAGCCCCAGCATTTT
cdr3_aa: CASSLWSGDGQPQHF

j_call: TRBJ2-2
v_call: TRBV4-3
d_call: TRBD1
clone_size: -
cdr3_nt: TGCGCCAGCAGCGGGACAGGGGATTCGGCCGGGGAGCTGTTTTTT
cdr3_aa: CASSGTGDSAGELFF

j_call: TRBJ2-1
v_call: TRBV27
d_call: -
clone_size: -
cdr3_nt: TGTGCCAGCAGTTTTTCAAATGAGCAGTTCTTC
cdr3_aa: CASSFSNEQFF

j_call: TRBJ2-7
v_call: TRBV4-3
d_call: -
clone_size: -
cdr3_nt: TGCGCCAGCAGCCAAGAAAGGAGCTACGAGCAGTACTTC
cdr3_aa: CASSQERSYEQYF

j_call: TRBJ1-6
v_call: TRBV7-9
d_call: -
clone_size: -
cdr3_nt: TGTGCCAGCAGCCCGACTCTAGATTCACCCCTCCACTTT
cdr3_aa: CASSPTLDSPLHF

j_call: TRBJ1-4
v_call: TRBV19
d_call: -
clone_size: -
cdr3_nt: TGTGCCAGTAGTAAGAACCGGGAGGAAAAACTGTTTTTT
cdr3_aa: CASSKNREEKLFF

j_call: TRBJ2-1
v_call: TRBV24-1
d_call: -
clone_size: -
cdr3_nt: TGTGCCACCAGGACAGGTTTTGGGCGGGACAATGAGCAGTTCTTC
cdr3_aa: CATRTGFGRDNEQFF

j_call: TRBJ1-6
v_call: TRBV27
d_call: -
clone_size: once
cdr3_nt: TGTGCCAGCAGTCTACTCCACGGGTCTCTCCACTTT
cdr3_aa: CASSLLHGSLHF

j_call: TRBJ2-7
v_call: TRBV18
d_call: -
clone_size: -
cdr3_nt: TGTGCCAGCTCACCAGCCAGGGTGAGGAACGAGCAGTACTTC
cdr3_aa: CASSPARVRNEQYF

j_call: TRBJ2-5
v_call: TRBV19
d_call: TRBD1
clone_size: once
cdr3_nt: TGTGCCAGTAGTATTAGGACAGGAGTAAACTCAGAGACCCAGTACTTC
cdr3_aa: CASSIRTGVNSETQYF

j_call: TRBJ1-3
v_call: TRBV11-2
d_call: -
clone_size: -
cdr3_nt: TGTGCCAGCAGCTTATTTAGTCAGGCCCTCTCTGGAAACACCATATATTTT
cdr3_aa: CASSLFSQALSGNTIYF

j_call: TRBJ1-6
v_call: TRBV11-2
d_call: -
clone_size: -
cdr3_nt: TGTGCCAGCCGCCGGGGGAATTCACCCCTCCACTTT
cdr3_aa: CASRRGNSPLHF

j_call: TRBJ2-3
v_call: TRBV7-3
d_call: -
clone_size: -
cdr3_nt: TGTGCCAGCAGCAGAAACGCAGGGGGGACAGATACGCAGTATTTT
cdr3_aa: CASSRNAGGTDTQYF

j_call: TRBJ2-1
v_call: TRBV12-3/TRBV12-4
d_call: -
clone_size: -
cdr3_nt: TGTGCCAGCAGTTTCCTGTCCAGGGGGCAGTTCTTC
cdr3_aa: CASSFLSRGQFF

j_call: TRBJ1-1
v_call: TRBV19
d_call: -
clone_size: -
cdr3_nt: TGTGCCAGTGTCGGGGGAGGGGAAGCTTTCTTT
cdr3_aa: CASVGGGEAFF

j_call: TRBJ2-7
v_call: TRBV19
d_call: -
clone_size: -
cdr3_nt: TGTGCCAGTAGCGTAACAGGTGAAAACTCCTACGAGCAGTACTTC
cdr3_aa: CASSVTGENSYEQYF

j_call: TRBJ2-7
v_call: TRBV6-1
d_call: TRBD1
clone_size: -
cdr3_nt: TGTGCCAGCAGTGACGGCACTACAGGGGTTTGGTCTCCCGAGCAGTACTTC
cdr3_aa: CASSDGTTGVWSPEQYF

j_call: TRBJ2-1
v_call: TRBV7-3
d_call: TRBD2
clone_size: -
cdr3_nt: TGTGCCAGCAGCTTAGGAATGCTAGCGGGAGATGAGCAGTTCTTC
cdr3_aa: CASSLGMLAGDEQFF

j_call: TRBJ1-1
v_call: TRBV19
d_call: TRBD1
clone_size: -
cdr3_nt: TGTGCCAGTAGTATAGGGCTGGGCAGGGGGCTTGTCTCGACTGAAGCTTTCTTT
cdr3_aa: CASSIGLGRGLVSTEAFF

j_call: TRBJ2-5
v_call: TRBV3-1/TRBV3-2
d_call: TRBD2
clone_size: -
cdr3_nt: TGTGCCAGCAGCCACTTAGCGGGGGGGCTGGAGACCCAGTACTTC
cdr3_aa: CASSHLAGGLETQYF

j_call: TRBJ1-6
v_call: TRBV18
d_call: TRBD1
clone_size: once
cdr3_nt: TGTGCCAGCTCACATACAGGGGGCGACGCGGTGACCTATAATTCACCCCTCCACTTT
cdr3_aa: CASSHTGGDAVTYNSPLHF

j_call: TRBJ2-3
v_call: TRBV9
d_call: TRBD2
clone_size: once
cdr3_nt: TGTGCCAGCAGCGCTAGACCAGCGGGGGGGCAGGCAGATACGCAGTATTTT
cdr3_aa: CASSARPAGGQADTQYF

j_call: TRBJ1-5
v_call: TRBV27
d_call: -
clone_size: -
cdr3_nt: TGTGCCAGCAGTTTATCGTGGCAGGGGTATCAGCCCCAGCATTTT
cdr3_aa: CASSLSWQGYQPQHF

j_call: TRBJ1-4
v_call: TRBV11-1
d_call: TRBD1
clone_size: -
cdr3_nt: TGTGCCAGCAGCCAGGGACAGGGGAATGAAAAACTGTTTTTT
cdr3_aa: CASSQGQGNEKLFF

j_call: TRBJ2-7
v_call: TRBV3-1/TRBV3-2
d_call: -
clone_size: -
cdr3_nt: TGTGCCAGCAGCCACTTTAGTTCCTACGAGCAGTACTTC
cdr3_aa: CASSHFSSYEQYF

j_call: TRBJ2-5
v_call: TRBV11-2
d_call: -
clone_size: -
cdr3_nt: TGTGCCAGCAGCTTAACCCAGGGAGGAAGCCAAGAGACCCAGTACTTC
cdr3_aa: CASSLTQGGSQETQYF

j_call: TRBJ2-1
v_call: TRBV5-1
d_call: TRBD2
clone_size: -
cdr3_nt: TGCGCCAGCAGCTTATTAGCGGGCTCCTACAATGAGCAGTTCTTC
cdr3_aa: CASSLLAGSYNEQFF

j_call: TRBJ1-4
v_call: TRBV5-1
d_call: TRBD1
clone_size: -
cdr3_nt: TGCGCCAGCAGCAACCGGGACAGGGGGTCAGCTAATGAAAAACTGTTTTTT
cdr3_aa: CASSNRDRGSANEKLFF

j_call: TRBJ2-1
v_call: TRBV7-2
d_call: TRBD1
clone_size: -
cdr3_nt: TGTGCCAGCAGCTTAGGACAGGGACCCTACAATGAGCAGTTCTTC
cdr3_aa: CASSLGQGPYNEQFF

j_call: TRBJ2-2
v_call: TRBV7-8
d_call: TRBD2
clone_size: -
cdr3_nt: TGTGCCAGCAGCCGACTAGCGGGGGGGAACACCGGGGAGCTGTTTTTT
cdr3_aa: CASSRLAGGNTGELFF

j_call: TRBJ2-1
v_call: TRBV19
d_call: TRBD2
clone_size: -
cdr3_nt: TGTGCCAGTAGTAATTACGGGGGGGCAGGGAATGAGCAGTTCTTC
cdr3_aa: CASSNYGGAGNEQFF

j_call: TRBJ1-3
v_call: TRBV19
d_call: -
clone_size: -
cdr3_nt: TGTGCCAGTAGAAAATCAACCGGCCAGGCGTTCTCTGGAAACACCATATATTTT
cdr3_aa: CASRKSTGQAFSGNTIYF

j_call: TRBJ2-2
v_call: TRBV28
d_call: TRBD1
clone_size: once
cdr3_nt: TGTGCCAGCAGTCGATGGGACAGGGGAGCGAACACCGGGGAGCTGTTTTTT
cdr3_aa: CASSRWDRGANTGELFF

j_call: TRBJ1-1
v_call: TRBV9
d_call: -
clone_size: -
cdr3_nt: TGTGCCAGCATGGGTCCTGCGGGCACTGAAGCTTTCTTT
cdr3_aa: CASMGPAGTEAFF

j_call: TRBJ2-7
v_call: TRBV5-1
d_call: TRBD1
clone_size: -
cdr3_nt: TGCGCCAGCAGCAGAGACAGGGCTTCCGAGCAGTACTTC
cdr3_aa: CASSRDRASEQYF

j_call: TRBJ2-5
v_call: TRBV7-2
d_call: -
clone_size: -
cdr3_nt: TGTGCCAGCAGCCCCGACAGTGGGATTCGGACCCAGTACTTC
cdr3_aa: CASSPDSGIRTQYF

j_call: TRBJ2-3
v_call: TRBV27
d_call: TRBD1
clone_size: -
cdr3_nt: TGTGCCAGCAAAAGACAGGGGGTGTCGGATACGCAGTATTTT
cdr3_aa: CASKRQGVSDTQYF

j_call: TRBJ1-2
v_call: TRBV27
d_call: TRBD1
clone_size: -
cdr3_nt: TGTGCCAGCAGTTACACAGGGGGCGGCTATGGCTACACCTTC
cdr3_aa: CASSYTGGGYGYTF

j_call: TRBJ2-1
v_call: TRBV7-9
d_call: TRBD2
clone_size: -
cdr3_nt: TGTGCCAGCAGCTCTTCCGGGACTAGTAGTTTGGGTGAGCAGTTCTTC
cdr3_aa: CASSSSGTSSLGEQFF

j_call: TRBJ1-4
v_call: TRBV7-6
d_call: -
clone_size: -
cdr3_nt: TGTGCCAGCAGATTCAATCCAACTAATGAAAAACTGTTTTTT
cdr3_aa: CASRFNPTNEKLFF

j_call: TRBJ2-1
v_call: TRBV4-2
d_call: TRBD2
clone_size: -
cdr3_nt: TGTGCCAGCAGCCAGGGACTAGTCAATGAGCAGTTCTTC
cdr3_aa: CASSQGLVNEQFF